This TCR beta chain was recorded in a study of T cell responses to AZD1222 COVID-19 vaccine (dated by TCRdb to about 2021). Notes on the research overall: A total of 233 trial participants underwent TCR sequencing, of whom some 210 received two doses of AZD1222 and about 25 received two doses of the MenACWY control vaccine. Trial participants were enrolled by age into subgroups of 18-55, 56-69 and 70-plus years, and roughly 160, 29 and 62 TCR-sequenced participants, respectively, were included in these subgroups.

What the time point label conveys for this sample: about 28 days (+/-7) after the second vaccine dose. Because spike-specific TCR depth and breadth did not differ between the two schedules, AZD1222 recipients who got a second dose at roughly 4 weeks were pooled with those who got a second dose at roughly 12 weeks. Samples from vaccinated people were obtained from the UK trials COV001 and COV002, which included a single-blind randomized controlled phase 2/3 trial of AZD1222 (ChAdOx1 nCoV-19) in healthy adults. For TCRbeta chain sequencing, PBMC samples from trial participants were taken at day 0 and at day 28 after the second dose. V drops 5 bases and J drops 3 bases, leaving 14 bases in between. Measured from the cysteine to the phenylalanine, the CDR3 is 14 residues long. Just CDR3 DNA is preserved here, 42 bases in frame from base 1. Via the germline V gene (reference sequence), CDR1 is MNHEY and CDR2 SMNVEV.

General study outcomes and caveats: After two AZD1222 doses, both the breadth and the depth of spike-specific TCRs were significantly higher than at day 0 and than in MenACWY recipients. The 56-69-year group was small, and its depth increase did not reach significance, likely because of low power. Because no day 14 peak-response samples were available, the repertoires could be characterized only after the peak T cell response. Most participants were white British and females outnumbered males, and the authors suggested that clonal diversity may have been underestimated. Reportedly, almost half of the unique spike-specific TCRs recognized epitopes lying outside the regions that are mutated in the B.1.351 and B.1.1.7 variants. Vaccine-associated CD4 TCRs spanned the whole spike protein, with dominant responses in regions 160-218 and 743-854. Conclusions about previously exposed vaccinees are limited because only 6 or 7 AZD1222 recipients were SARS-CoV-2 seropositive at baseline.

The CDR3 regions of human TCRbeta chains were analyzed by immunosequencing. The authors processed their data as follows. TCRs in the repertoires were matched against a reference library of SARS-CoV-2-specific TCRs that had been generated with the MIRA antigen-specificity platform. Breadth was defined as the fraction of unique TCRs that were SARS-CoV-2-associated, and depth was defined as the fraction of total T cells that were SARS-CoV-2-associated. Each spike-specific TCR was assigned to its reactive spike region and to a CD4 or CD8 class using the MIRA data. Log10-transformed breadth and depth values were compared by one-way ANOVA with Sidak's multiple comparisons tests. Not all clones reach the TCRdb copy of this immuneACCESS table, which keeps in-frame sequences only. Checked studies attribute under half of the gap to unresolved V genes and leave the rest unexplained. V and J calls and clone size come straight from that table; D and trimming were deduced from the DNA. For this sample there are more than 150,000 clones; 85% to 95% appear just once. The top ten constitute roughly 1.7% of the sample.

On this clone itself: No cognate antigen has been identified for it. No qualities accompany the bases; no much larger clone lies one base away.

The specimen was peripheral blood, collected 28 days after the second AZD1222 dose. The rearrangement combines TRBV27 with TRBJ2-7, with a tentative D gene TRBD1 over 6 matching bases. This sequence was found in an adult who received the AZD1222 COVID-19 vaccine. CDR3 protein: CASSPRGFSYEQYF. In nucleotides, the sequence is TGTGCCAGCAGTCCAAGGGGGTTTAGCTACGAGCAGTACTTC.